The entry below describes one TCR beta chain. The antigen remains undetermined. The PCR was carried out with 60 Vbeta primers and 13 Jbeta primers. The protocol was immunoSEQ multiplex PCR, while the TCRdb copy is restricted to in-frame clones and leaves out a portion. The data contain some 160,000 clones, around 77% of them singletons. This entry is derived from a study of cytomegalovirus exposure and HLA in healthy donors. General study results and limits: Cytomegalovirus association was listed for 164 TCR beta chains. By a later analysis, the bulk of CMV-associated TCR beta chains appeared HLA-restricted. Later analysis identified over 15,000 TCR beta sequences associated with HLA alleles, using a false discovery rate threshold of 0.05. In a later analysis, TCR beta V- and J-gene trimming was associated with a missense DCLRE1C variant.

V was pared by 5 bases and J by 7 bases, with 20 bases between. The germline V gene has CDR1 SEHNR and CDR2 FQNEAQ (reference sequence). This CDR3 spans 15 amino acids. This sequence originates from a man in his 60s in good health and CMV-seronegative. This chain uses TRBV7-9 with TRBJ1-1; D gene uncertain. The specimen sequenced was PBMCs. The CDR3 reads CASSPFPRGDDEAFF. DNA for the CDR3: TGTGCCAGCAGCCCGTTCCCAAGAGGAGATGATGAAGCTTTCTTT.